Here is one TCR beta chain with its context. The data derive from a study of blood T cell repertoires in COVID-19. Germline V gene lookup returns CDR1 SGHAT and CDR2 FQNNGV. The ends lost 3 bases at V and 0 bases at J; junction bases unmatched: 4. The CDR3 consists of 15 residues. Measured with immunoSEQ multiplex PCR; TCRdb has only the in-frame clones, and not every one. There are 150,000 to 200,000 clones in the sample; 65% to 85% occur only once, and less than 3.5% lies in the top ten. This receptor was obtained from a woman aged 25 to 39 who had been exposed to COVID-19. Material: PBMCs or T cells enriched from blood (not recorded which). V is TRBV11-2 and J is TRBJ1-1, with 7 nucleotides matching TRBD1. The CDR3 loop is CASSFGGTVNTEAFF. In nucleotides, the CDR3 is TGTGCCAGCAGCTTCGGTGGGACAGTGAACACTGAAGCTTTCTTT.